The sequence of this TCR beta chain was determined in a study of naive and memory T cell subsets. Four PCR rounds used nested alpha and beta constant region primers plus the SP2 primer. TCRdb itself ran the UMI-ligation and nested PCR reads through MiXCR, one entry per CDR3 protein. The data contain about 26,000 distinct CDR3 sequences, around 5.3% of them singletons. The library had UMIs added by 3' ligation of an oligonucleotide to TCR cDNA. Whole-blood samples were approximately 2.6 ml of peripheral blood from healthy adult volunteers. The table lists this clonotype with many counts. This CDR3 contains 13 residues. V was clipped by 3 bases and J by 10 bases; unmatched bases: 5. Germline V gene sequence: CDR1 SGDLS, CDR2 YYNGEE.

The rearrangement uses TRBV9 and TRBJ1-1; 11 positions agree with TRBD1. The source is an adult in good health. Sequencing input: blood. The CDR3 DNA is TGTGCCAGCAGCGCCGGACAGGGGGCGCGAGCTTTCTTT. Translating it yields CASSAGQGARAFF.